This section outlines one T cell receptor beta chain sequence together with its context. What it binds is unknown. The data were taken from a study of T cell repertoires in cytomegalovirus infection. Study in general: As its CMV epitopes, the study selected recently identified HLA-C-restricted and well-studied HLA-B-restricted targets.

The V gene lost 6 bases and the J gene lost 3 bases, with 16 bases spanning the gap. The CDR3 consists of 15 residues. TCRdb re-analysed the reads in MiXCR, keeping a single row per CDR3 protein. The sample has about 700,000 distinct CDR3 sequences; around 35% are singletons. The sample consisted of cultured PBMCs, taken from culture after CMV antigen stimulation. J is TRBJ1-5 and V is TRBV5-3, with a tentative D call TRBD1 (5 bases). TRBV5-3 carries the ORF label, with uncertain function. The TCR sequence derives from a human donor in good health (CMV status not recorded). Some clones in this sample may be carry-over from other donors' samples. CDR3 in amino acids: CARTRGSGHNQPQHF. As DNA, the CDR3 is TGTGCCAGAACCCGCGGTTCGGGGCACAATCAGCCCCAGCATTTT.